The 10 T cell receptor beta chains below all came from one sample that was sequenced in a study of CD8 T cells in Susac syndrome. Random hexamers served to reverse transcribe roughly 0.5 to 1 ug RNA. TCRdb used MiXCR to reprocess the immunoSEQ multiplex PCR reads, holding one entry per CDR3 protein. The table lists around 69,000 distinct CDR3 sequences, around 96% of them singletons, with 0.095% to 0.13% in the top ten. Sequenced: CD4+ T cells from PBMCs. The receptor source for this set is a human donor with multiple sclerosis.

This chain uses TRBV9 with TRBJ1-5, with TRBD1 as a possible D gene (6 bases). V was pared by 7 bases and J by 9 bases, with 14 bases between. Germline CDR1 and CDR2: SGDLS and YYNGEE. CDR3 length equals 12 residues. The CDR3, as DNA: TGTGCCAGCGGAACAGGGACGGGGCCCCAGCATTTT. This gives the protein CASGTGTGPQHF.

The chain carries TRBV12-3 or TRBV12-4 and TRBJ2-5; 7 bases line up with TRBD2. CDR3 length: 14 residues. Trimming removed 2 bases from V and 1 base from J; junction bases left unmatched: 1. The CDR3, as DNA: TGTGCCAGCAGTTTAAGACTAGCCCAAGAGACCCAGTACTTC. This translates into CASSLRLAQETQYF.

The chain has TRBV15 and TRBJ2-7; possibly TRBD1 for D (6 bases). The V end was cut by 0 bases, the J end by 2 bases, with 17 bases between. Germline V gene data show CDR1 as LNHNV and CDR2 as YYDKDF (reference sequence). The CDR3 contains 17 residues. The CDR3 loop is CATSRDSGEFKPYEQYF. The CDR3 region has the DNA TGTGCCACCAGCAGAGACTCAGGGGAGTTTAAACCCTACGAGCAGTACTTC.

The chain carries TRBV7-2 and TRBJ2-5, with D maybe TRBD1 (6 bases). The CDR3 is 14 residues long. Per the germline V gene, CDR1 is SGHTA and CDR2 is FQGNSA. Trimming left V 1 base short and J 4 bases short, with 10 bases between. The CDR3 DNA reads as TGTGCCAGCAGCTTAGACAGGGCACGAGAGACCCAGTACTTC. Translation: CASSLDRARETQYF.

This chain joins TRBV7-9 and TRBJ2-2; D is uncertain. Deletions cut 2 bases from V and 1 base from J, with 2 bases between. Germline values: CDR1 SEHNR, CDR2 FQNEAQ (reference sequence). This CDR3 region has 13 residues. CDR3 loop: CASSLMNTGELFF. CDR3 bases: TGTGCCAGCAGCTTAATGAACACCGGGGAGCTGTTTTTT.

The chain joins TRBV29-1 to TRBJ1-2, with unresolved D. Germline CDR1 is SQVTM and CDR2 is ANQGSEA. CDR3 length: 12 residues. V lost 2 bases and J lost 2, with 6 bases in between. The CDR3 region is CSVESTNYGYTF. In nucleotides, the CDR3 is TGCAGCGTTGAAAGCACCAACTATGGCTACACCTTC.

The chain joins TRBV5-6 to TRBJ2-3, with TRBD1 matching over 7 bases. V gave up 3 bases and J gave up 12 bases; unmatched junction bases: 19. The germline V gene encodes CDR1 SGHDT and CDR2 YYEEEE. CDR3 length: 16 amino acids. The CDR3 loop reads CASSWIGTAIRSIQYF. Written as DNA, the CDR3 is TGTGCCAGCAGCTGGATTGGGACAGCGATACGGTCGATCCAGTATTTT.

The chain carries TRBV29-1 and TRBJ1-5; perhaps TRBD1 as D (5 bases). Trimming stripped 4 bases from V and 3 bases from J, with 7 bases between. Germline loops: CDR1 SQVTM, CDR2 ANQGSEA. The CDR3 length is 12 residues. The CDR3 DNA sequence: TGCAGCGTTGTGGACAACAATCAGCCCCAGCATTTT. Its protein product is CSVVDNNQPQHF.

The CDR3 bases are TGTGCCAGCAGTTACTCGGCGTCAGAACTGGCTAAGGGCTACACCTTC. Translating it yields CASSYSASELAKGYTF. This sequence joins TRBV6-2 or TRBV6-3 and TRBJ1-2; no firm D call. The germline CDR1 and CDR2 sequences are MNHEY and SVGEGT. V shed 0 bases and J shed 8 bases, with 19 bases lying between them. The CDR3 loop spans 16 amino acids.

The chain recombines TRBV3-1 with TRBJ2-3; 12 bases align to TRBD2. The CDR3 spans 16 residues. V was clipped by 4 bases and J by 6 bases; unmatched bases: 8. CDR1 LGHDT and CDR2 YNNKEL come from the germline V gene (reference sequence). The DNA for the CDR3 is TGTGCCAGCAGCCGATGGACTAGCGGGGATCCGGATACGCAGTATTTT. This gives the protein CASSRWTSGDPDTQYF.